The clone carrying this T cell receptor beta chain showed up many times. Its antigen remains unknown. The time point is: newly diagnosed GD, antithyroid drugs for less than 3 months. RNA from PBMCs was the source of the TCR library. Arm-PCR with iRepertoire HTBI primers amplified the CDR3 regions for these TCR beta libraries. TCRdb reprocessed the multiplex PCR reads via MiXCR and lists one record per CDR3 protein. Among 450,000 to 650,000 distinct CDR3 sequences listed, 16% were seen once. The sample is drawn from a study of regulatory T cells in long-lasting Graves disease. Study-wide points: Among the persistent patients, 2,500 to 3,500 public clonotypes were shared, more than the roughly 900 shared among new patients. Repertoires from persistent disease leaned toward TRBV28, TRBJ1-2 and TRBJ2-5.

This CDR3 has 13 amino acids. J was trimmed by 8 bases and V by 6 bases; bases with no gene match: 6. These sequences were also reported in another study, on T cells in Graves' hyperthyroidism and ophthalmopathy. From that report: The hyperthyroidism was newly diagnosed and had lasted under 2 months; the patients were aged 18 to 65.

The receptor was derived from a woman aged 35 to 60 with Graves disease. V gene TRBV12-3 or TRBV12-4 combines with J gene TRBJ1-4; 7 bases agree with TRBD1. The specimen comprised peripheral blood mononuclear cells (PBMCs), sampled at new diagnosis, from a patient treated with antithyroid drugs. The CDR3 region has the DNA TGTGCCAGCAGAAGACAGGGCTCCGAAAAACTGTTTTTT. It translates to CASRRQGSEKLFF.